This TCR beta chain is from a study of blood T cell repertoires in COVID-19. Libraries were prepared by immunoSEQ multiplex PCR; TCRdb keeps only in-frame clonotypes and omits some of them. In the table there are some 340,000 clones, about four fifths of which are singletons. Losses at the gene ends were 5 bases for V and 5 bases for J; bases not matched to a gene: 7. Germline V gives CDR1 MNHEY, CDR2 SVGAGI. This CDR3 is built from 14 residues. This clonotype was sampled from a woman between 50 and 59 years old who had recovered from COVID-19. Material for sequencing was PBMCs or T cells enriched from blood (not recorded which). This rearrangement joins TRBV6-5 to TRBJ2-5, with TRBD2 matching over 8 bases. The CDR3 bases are TGTGCCAGCAGTAGCGGGGGCGGGGCGGAGACCCAGTACTTC. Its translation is CASSSGGGAETQYF.